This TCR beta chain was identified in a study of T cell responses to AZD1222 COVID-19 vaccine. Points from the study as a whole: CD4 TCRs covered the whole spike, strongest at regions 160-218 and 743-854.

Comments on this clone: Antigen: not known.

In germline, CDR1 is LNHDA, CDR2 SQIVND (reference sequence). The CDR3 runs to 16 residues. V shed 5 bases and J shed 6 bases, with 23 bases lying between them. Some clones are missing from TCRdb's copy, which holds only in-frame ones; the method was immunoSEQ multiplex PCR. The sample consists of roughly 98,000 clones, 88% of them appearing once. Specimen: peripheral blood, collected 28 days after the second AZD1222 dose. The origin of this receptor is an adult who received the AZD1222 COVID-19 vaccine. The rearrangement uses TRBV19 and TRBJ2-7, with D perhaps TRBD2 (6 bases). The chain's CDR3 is CASSPGTGDHRSEQYF. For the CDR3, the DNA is TGTGCCAGTAGTCCGGGGACGGGAGACCACCGAAGCGAGCAGTACTTC. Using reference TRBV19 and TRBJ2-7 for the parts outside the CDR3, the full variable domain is DGGITQSPKYLFRKEGQNVTLSCEQNLNHDAMYWYRQDPGQGLRLIYYSQIVNDFQKGDIAEGYSVSREKKESFPLTVTSAQKNPTAFYLCASSPGTGDHRSEQYFGPGTRLTVT.